This passage covers 20 T cell receptor beta chains from one sample sequenced in a study of cytomegalovirus exposure and HLA in healthy donors. The PCR was carried out with 60 Vbeta primers and 13 Jbeta primers. TCRdb's table, derived via immunoSEQ multiplex PCR, lists solely in-frame clones and lacks some. The data contain over 100,000 clones, approximately 79% of them singletons. Sequencing used PBMCs. The receptors originated from a man aged 60 to 75 in good health and CMV-seropositive.

The chain links TRBV18 to TRBJ2-2; a possible D gene is TRBD2 (5 bases). Germline CDR1 reads KGHSH; CDR2 reads LQKENI. Trimming took off 2 bases at V and 5 bases at J, with 9 bases between the two ends. The CDR3 contains 14 residues. CDR3 residues: CASSPGTGTGELFF. For the CDR3, the DNA is TGTGCCAGCTCACCAGGAACGGGGACCGGGGAGCTGTTTTTT.

V is TRBV5-6 and J is TRBJ2-7; 7 bases line up with TRBD2. The CDR3 spans 15 residues. V lost 3 bases, J lost 7 bases, and 13 bases stayed unmatched. The germline V gene encodes CDR1 SGHDT and CDR2 YYEEEE. The CDR3 DNA sequence: TGTGCCAGCAGCTCTCCGGGACGGCGGGGGTGGGAGCAGTACTTC. Translation: CASSSPGRRGWEQYF.

This rearrangement joins TRBV6-1 to TRBJ2-5; tentative D call: TRBD2 (7 bases). The V and J ends lost 0 bases and 7 bases respectively, with 15 bases between them. This CDR3 is 15 amino acids long. Germline V lookup: CDR1 MNHNS, CDR2 SASEGT. This chain's CDR3 is CASSEAGGGPGTQYF. CDR3 DNA: TGTGCCAGCAGTGAAGCTGGCGGGGGCCCGGGGACCCAGTACTTC.

This clone was picked up one time. The gene calls are TRBV5-1 and TRBJ2-3; TRBD1 matches at 7 bases. The trim removed 2 bases at V and 10 bases at J, leaving 4 bases unmatched. Germline CDR1 SGHRS, CDR2 YFSETQ. The CDR3 is 12 residues long. The CDR3 sequence is CASSFDGTAQYF. CDR3 nucleotides: TGCGCCAGCAGCTTTGACGGGACAGCGCAGTATTTT.

V and J are TRBV30 and TRBJ2-7, with TRBD1 matching over 9 bases. The V gene's germline CDR1 is GTSNPN and CDR2 SVGIG (reference sequence). With 3 bases clipped from V and 4 bases from J, the junction kept 4 bases outside the gene matches. The CDR3 contains 13 residues. The CDR3 bases are TGTGCCTGGAGGGGGGGGACAGGGTACGAGCAGTACTTC. It codes for CAWRGGTGYEQYF.

A few counts support this clone. The V call is TRBV6-1, the J call TRBJ1-5, with 7 nucleotides matching TRBD1. The V and J ends lost 2 bases and 4 bases, in that order; junction bases with no gene match: 5. Germline V CDR1 and CDR2: MNHNS, SASEGT. CDR3 size: 15 residues. The CDR3 region has the DNA TGTGCCAGCAGTGAACGAGGGGGCAGGAATCAGCCCCAGCATTTT. Its translation is CASSERGGRNQPQHF.

This sequence joins TRBV14 and TRBJ2-2, with D possibly TRBD2 on 6 matching bases. There are 21 residues in the CDR3. V dropped 0 bases and J dropped 4 bases, with 27 bases sitting between them. CDR1 and CDR2 (germline): SGHDN, FVKESK. The CDR3: CASSQEGFQAGSSGRTGELFF. CDR3 coding DNA: TGTGCCAGCAGCCAAGAAGGTTTTCAAGCAGGGAGTAGCGGTCGCACCGGGGAGCTGTTTTTT.

The chain recombines TRBV28 with TRBJ1-5; TRBD1 aligns across 10 bases. This CDR3 spans 15 amino acids. V was clipped by 7 bases and J by 4 bases; unmatched bases: 7. CDR1 and CDR2 from the germline V gene are MDHEN and SYDVKM. The CDR3 reads CASTTLGQGNQPQHF. The CDR3 DNA reads TGTGCCAGCACCACCCTGGGACAGGGGAATCAGCCCCAGCATTTT.

The V and J genes are TRBV11-2 and TRBJ1-2; D might be TRBD1 (5 bases). V lost 5 bases to trimming and J lost 5 bases, with 12 bases between them. CDR1 is SGHAT, CDR2 FQNNGV, per germline. This CDR3 comprises 13 residues. This CDR3 is CASSGQGTYGYTF. For the CDR3, the DNA is TGTGCCAGCAGCGGGCAGGGAACTTATGGCTACACCTTC.

This clone showed up just once. V and J are TRBV5-1 and TRBJ2-5, with TRBD2 matching 7 bases. The CDR3 contains 15 residues. In germline, CDR1 is SGHRS, CDR2 YFSETQ. V gave up 0 bases and J gave up 2 bases; unmatched junction bases: 4. The CDR3 DNA reads as TGCGCCAGCAGCTTGGCCATCGGGAGGCAAGAGACCCAGTACTTC. This encodes CASSLAIGRQETQYF.

Concerning this clone: One end of the junction fails to match germline, which may point to a read error. V gene TRBV7-9 combines with J gene TRBJ1-5, with D possibly being TRBD1 (5 bases). The length of the CDR3 is 13 residues. Germline V gene sequence: CDR1 SEHNR, CDR2 FQNEAQ (reference sequence). CDR3 loop: CSSTRGSNQPQHF. CDR3 nucleotide sequence: TGTTCCAGCACCCGGGGGAGCAATCAGCCCCAGCATTTT.

The chain joins TRBV28 to TRBJ2-3; no definite D call. V lost 1 base and J 0 bases, leaving 5 bases between the germline ends. Germline V gene lookup returns CDR1 MDHEN and CDR2 SYDVKM. The CDR3 is 14 residues long. CDR3 nucleotide sequence: TGTGCCAGCAGTTTATTTCGGAGCACAGATACGCAGTATTTT. Amino acids: CASSLFRSTDTQYF.

V and J are TRBV5-4 and TRBJ1-6; TRBD1 agrees at 7 bases. J lost 0 bases, V lost 4 bases, and 10 bases had no gene match. In germline, CDR1 is SGHNT, CDR2 YYREEE (reference sequence). The CDR3 covers 18 residues. The CDR3 DNA reads as TGTGCCAGCAGCAACCGGGACAGCCTGAGCTCCTATAATTCACCCCTCCACTTT. Its protein product is CASSNRDSLSSYNSPLHF. The variable domain in full, with the rest retrieved from reference TRBV5-4 and TRBJ1-6, is ETGVTQSPTHLIKTRGQQVTLRCSSQSGHNTVSWYQQALGQGPQFIFQYYREEENGRGNFPPRFSGLQFPNYSSELNVNALELDDSALYLCASSNRDSLSSYNSPLHFGNGTRLTVT.

This chain uses TRBV6-6 with TRBJ2-1, with 9 bases aligning to TRBD2. Germline CDR1 and CDR2: MNHNY and SVGAGI (reference sequence). The CDR3 has 15 amino acids. V trimming: 0 bases; J trimming: 9 bases; junction bases outside the gene matches: 6. Here the CDR3 reads CASSYSGGGAPEQFF. The CDR3 region has the DNA TGTGCCAGCAGTTACTCCGGCGGGGGGGCCCCTGAGCAGTTCTTC.

J is TRBJ2-5 and V is TRBV7-7; 7 nucleotides agree with TRBD2. This CDR3 is 14 amino acids long. The germline V gene encodes CDR1 SSHAT and CDR2 FNYEAQ (reference sequence). The junction had 4 bases not matched to a gene; V was cut back by 5 bases and J by 1 base. The CDR3 DNA reads as TGTGCCAGCAGCGACGGGGGGATCCAAGAGACCCAGTACTTC. This sequence encodes CASSDGGIQETQYF.

The chain couples TRBV5-6 to TRBJ2-4, with D tentatively TRBD2 (7 bases). This CDR3 is built from 16 residues. V lost 1 base to trimming and J lost 2 bases, with 13 bases between them. From germline, CDR1 is SGHDT and CDR2 YYEEEE. The CDR3 nucleotides read TGTGCCAGCAGCTTGTGGGGAGGGGGTCCCAAAAACATTCAGTACTTC. Translating gives CASSLWGGGPKNIQYF.

The chain combines TRBV6-4 with TRBJ2-2; TRBD1 might be the D (6 bases). The CDR3 extends over 16 amino acids. Trimming pared 4 bases from V and 0 bases from J, leaving 12 bases between. CDR1 MRHNA and CDR2 SNTAGT come from the germline V gene. CDR3 in DNA: TGTGCCAGCAGTGGCCTAGGGGGATCGAACACCGGGGAGCTGTTTTTT. This codes for CASSGLGGSNTGELFF.

The genes are TRBV9 and TRBJ1-1; D ambiguous. This CDR3 comprises 17 residues. Germline V lookup: CDR1 SGDLS, CDR2 YYNGEE. Trimming pared 0 bases from V and 1 base from J, leaving 16 bases between. The CDR3 loop is CASSVESPFVPNTEAFF. CDR3 nucleotides: TGTGCCAGCAGCGTAGAATCCCCCTTTGTCCCGAACACTGAAGCTTTCTTT. Supplemented by reference TRBV9 and TRBJ1-1, the full variable domain reads DSGVTQTPKHLITATGQRVTLRCSPRSGDLSVYWYQQSLDQGLQFLIQYYNGEERAKGNILERFSAQQFPDLHSELNLSSLELGDSALYFCASSVESPFVPNTEAFFGQGTRLTVV.

V usage is TRBV4-2 and J usage is TRBJ2-7, with a weak D call TRBD1 (5 bases). The CDR3 spans 14 residues. Germline CDR1 and CDR2: LGHNA and YNFKEQ. V was shortened by 5 bases and J by 0 bases, with 11 bases between the two germline ends. The CDR3 coding sequence is TGTGCCAGCAGCAGTAGGACACCCTCCTACGAGCAGTACTTC. Amino acids: CASSSRTPSYEQYF.

The V and J genes are TRBV4-1 and TRBJ2-5, with TRBD1 identical over 7 bases. Judging by the DNA end, TRBJ2-7 fits better; the J call may be wrong. The CDR3 length is 14 residues. Germline lookup yields CDR1 MGHRA and CDR2 YSYEKL. CDR3 in amino acids: CASRDQQGSYEQYF. The CDR3 DNA follows: TGCGCCAGCAGGGACCAACAGGGGAGCTACGAGCAGTACTTC.